The 24 T cell receptor beta chains in this list originate from one sample, sequenced in a study of blood T cell repertoires in COVID-19. Here immunoSEQ multiplex PCR was the method, and the copy in TCRdb shows in-frame clones only, minus some. This table has approximately 70,000 clones, 91% appearing once. Specimen: peripheral blood. Every receptor here comes from a human donor with active COVID-19. The donor label of this sample is uncertain.

The V call is TRBV11-3, the J call TRBJ2-5, with 8 nucleotides matching TRBD2. With 3 bases clipped from V and 3 bases from J, the junction kept 9 bases outside the gene matches. Germline V gene lookup returns CDR1 SGHNT and CDR2 YENEEA. The CDR3 totals 16 residues. The CDR3 loop reads CASSFGSGRGEETQYF. For the CDR3, the DNA is TGTGCCAGCAGCTTCGGCTCCGGGAGGGGGGAAGAGACCCAGTACTTC.

The V gene is TRBV24-1, the J gene TRBJ2-5; D possibly corresponds to TRBD2 (5 bases). Germline CDR1 is KGHDR and CDR2 is SFDVKD. The CDR3 has 16 residues. Deletions cut 2 bases from V and 5 bases from J, with 17 bases between. CDR3 DNA: TGTGCCACCAGTGATTCGCACCCGACGAGGAGGGAGACCCAGTACTTC. It yields the protein CATSDSHPTRRETQYF.

The rearrangement joins TRBV25-1 to TRBJ1-1; D might be TRBD1 (5 bases). V was pared by 6 bases and J by 1 base, with 6 bases between. Germline CDR1 MGHDK, CDR2 SYGVNS. CDR3 length: 12 residues. This CDR3 is CASSQGNTEAFF. CDR3 in DNA: TGTGCCAGCAGCCAGGGGAACACTGAAGCTTTCTTT.

The chain employs TRBV19 and TRBJ1-2; D not certain. The CDR3 is 15 amino acids. The germline CDR1 and CDR2 sequences are LNHDA and SQIVND (reference sequence). Between the trimmed V and J ends, which lost 4 bases and 3 bases, there was a span of 15 bases. CDR3 region: CASSTSVGNHYGYTF. DNA for the CDR3: TGTGCCAGTAGTACTTCTGTCGGGAACCACTATGGCTACACCTTC.

This chain uses TRBV11-2 with TRBJ1-3; D might be TRBD1 (5 bases). CDR3 length equals 16 residues. Per germline, CDR1 SGHAT and CDR2 FQNNGV. Trimming removed 5 bases at V and 2 bases at J, with 16 bases between. CDR3 loop: CASSLTGAGAGNTIYF. For the CDR3, the DNA is TGTGCCAGCAGCCTTACGGGAGCGGGGGCTGGAAACACCATATATTTT.

This chain uses TRBV7-2 with TRBJ1-3; TRBD1 is a possible D gene (6 bases). The CDR3 has 14 residues. Germline CDR1 reads SGHTA; CDR2 reads FQGNSA. The V end lost 6 bases, the J end lost 0 bases, and 9 bases lay between the germline ends. The CDR3 DNA reads TGTGCCAGCAGGGAAGGGGGCTCTGGAAACACCATATATTTT. This sequence encodes CASREGGSGNTIYF.

This clone was detected a few times. The gene calls are TRBV24-1 and TRBJ1-1, with 7 bases fitting TRBD1. The CDR3 is 15 amino acids. Germline values: CDR1 KGHDR, CDR2 SFDVKD. The junction had 10 bases not matched to a gene; V was cut back by 3 bases and J by 7 bases. The CDR3 coding sequence is TGTGCCACCAGTGATAAAAACAGGGGACTCGGTGAAGCTTTCTTT. It encodes CATSDKNRGLGEAFF.

The chain couples TRBV5-1 to TRBJ2-2; weak D call: TRBD2 (6 bases). In germline, CDR1 is SGHRS, CDR2 YFSETQ. Trimming stripped 7 bases from V and 5 bases from J, with 12 bases between. The CDR3 contains 13 residues. The chain's CDR3 is CASEEGLTGELFF. In DNA form, the CDR3 reads TGCGCCAGCGAGGAGGGGCTAACCGGGGAGCTGTTTTTT.

The chain is built from TRBV6-2 or TRBV6-3 and TRBJ2-7; possibly TRBD2 for D (6 bases). Germline loops: CDR1 MNHEY, CDR2 SVGEGT. The germline V and J ends were trimmed by 2 bases and 3 bases, with 17 bases remaining between them. The CDR3 contains 16 residues. CDR3 protein: CASSYDPASVFYEQYF. CDR3 sequence (DNA): TGTGCCAGCAGTTACGACCCCGCTAGCGTCTTCTACGAGCAGTACTTC.

The CDR3 reads CASSLLRELAGELFF. CDR3 DNA: TGTGCCAGCAGCTTATTGCGGGAGCTAGCCGGGGAGCTGTTTTTT. The chain links TRBV13 to TRBJ2-2, with TRBD2 matching 7 bases. V lost 2 bases and J lost 6; bases outside the gene matches: 6. CDR3 length: 15 amino acids. CDR1 is PRHDT and CDR2 is FYEKMQ in the germline V gene (reference sequence).

This clone was seen only once. The chain joins TRBV12-3 or TRBV12-4 to TRBJ1-2; D ambiguous. V shed 3 bases and J shed 7 bases, with 9 bases lying between them. This CDR3 comprises 12 residues. CDR3 residues: CASSLVSFGYTF. The CDR3 DNA reads as TGTGCCAGCAGTTTGGTGAGCTTTGGCTACACCTTC.

The J gene is TRBJ1-4, the V gene TRBV27, with D possibly TRBD1 on 6 matching bases. The germline V gene encodes CDR1 MNHEY and CDR2 SMNVEV (reference sequence). V was shortened by 8 bases and J by 8 bases, with 21 bases between the two germline ends. CDR3 length: 15 residues. The CDR3 coding sequence is TGTGCCAGCCTCCTAGGAAACAGGGAAGGAGAAAAACTGTTTTTT. This encodes CASLLGNREGEKLFF.

CDR3 DNA sequence: TGTGCCAGCAGTCGTCGCCGGGAAAAACTGTTTTTT. This encodes CASSRRREKLFF. The V gene is TRBV28, the J gene TRBJ1-4; D call uncertain. Germline CDR1 reads MDHEN; CDR2 reads SYDVKM. This CDR3 is 12 amino acids long. V shed 5 bases and J shed 8 bases, with 9 bases lying between them.

This chain connects TRBV28 to TRBJ2-7; 7 bases align to TRBD2. Germline CDR1 reads MDHEN; CDR2 reads SYDVKM. This CDR3 is 13 amino acids long. V gave up 6 bases and J gave up 1 base; unmatched junction bases: 3. DNA for the CDR3: TGTGCCAGCAGGGGGGGAGGGTCCTACGAGCAGTACTTC. Translating it yields CASRGGGSYEQYF.

The rearrangement uses TRBV7-9 and TRBJ2-3; possible D gene TRBD1, 6 bases. The CDR3 contains 14 residues. The V end lost 3 bases, the J end lost 4 bases, and 11 bases lay between the germline ends. Germline CDR1 SEHNR, CDR2 FQNEAQ (reference sequence). CDR3 residues: CASSFEGVADTQYF. The CDR3 DNA reads as TGTGCCAGCAGCTTCGAGGGGGTGGCAGATACGCAGTATTTT.

The rearrangement uses TRBV7-9 and TRBJ2-5, with D maybe TRBD1 (5 bases). V lost 0 bases, J lost 3 bases, and 14 bases lay in between. Looked up from germline, CDR1 is SEHNR and CDR2 is FQNEAQ (reference sequence). The CDR3 is made up of 16 amino acids. The CDR3 is CASSLALSQGKETQYF. The CDR3 DNA reads as TGTGCCAGCAGCTTAGCGCTGTCCCAGGGAAAAGAGACCCAGTACTTC.

This rearrangement joins TRBV28 to TRBJ1-3; D is possibly TRBD1 (5 bases). Germline loops: CDR1 MDHEN, CDR2 SYDVKM. There are 15 residues in the CDR3. V lost 9 bases and J 0 bases, leaving 15 bases between the germline ends. CDR3 nucleotides: TGTGCCAGTTCGACAGCCGCGATCTCTGGAAACACCATATATTTT. Protein: CASSTAAISGNTIYF.

This sequence joins TRBV14 and TRBJ1-2; 9 bases map to TRBD1. Trimming at V came to 4 bases and at J to 4 bases, leaving 4 bases not matched to a gene. The CDR3 covers 14 residues. The germline gives CDR1 SGHDN, CDR2 FVKESK. DNA for the CDR3: TGTGCCAGCAGCCCGAGGACAGGGGCCTATGGCTACACCTTC. Translation gives CASSPRTGAYGYTF.

This clone was picked up one time. The genes are TRBV6-5 and TRBJ2-3; 8 bases are shared with TRBD2. CDR3 size: 15 residues. The germline V gene encodes CDR1 MNHEY and CDR2 SVGAGI. After removal of 0 bases from V and 6 bases from J, the junction contained 5 bases not matched to a gene. The CDR3: CASSYSGSGKDTQYF. Here the CDR3 DNA reads TGTGCCAGCAGTTACTCGGGTAGCGGGAAGGATACGCAGTATTTT.

V is TRBV28 and J is TRBJ2-3; a possible D gene is TRBD2 (5 bases). Germline CDR1 reads MDHEN; CDR2 reads SYDVKM. Trimming shortened V by 5 bases and J by 4 bases, and 10 bases separated the two germline ends. The CDR3 extends over 13 amino acids. This CDR3 is CASSPEVADTQYF. CDR3 in DNA: TGTGCCAGCAGTCCGGAGGTCGCAGATACGCAGTATTTT. Based on the CDR3 plus reference TRBV28 and TRBJ2-3, the full variable domain is DVKVTQSSRYLVKRTGEKVFLECVQDMDHENMFWYRQDPGLGLRLIYFSYDVKMKEKGDIPEGYSVSREKKERFSLILESASTNQTSMYLCASSPEVADTQYFGPGTRLTVL.

V and J are TRBV24-1 and TRBJ1-2; 7 nucleotides agree with TRBD1. The germline gives CDR1 KGHDR, CDR2 SFDVKD. Losses at the gene ends were 2 bases for V and 5 bases for J; bases not matched to a gene: 1. The CDR3 contains 13 residues. CDR3 nucleotides: TGTGCCACCAGTGATTACAGGGGATATGGCTACACCTTC. Its protein product is CATSDYRGYGYTF.

The chain employs TRBV7-9 and TRBJ2-4; TRBD1 aligns across 10 bases. From germline, CDR1 is SEHNR and CDR2 FQNEAQ (reference sequence). This CDR3 region has 14 residues. J lost 7 bases, V lost 4 bases, and 4 bases had no gene match. The CDR3 protein is CASSSDRGPNIQYF. The CDR3, as DNA: TGTGCCAGCAGCTCAGACAGGGGGCCGAACATTCAGTACTTC.

The genes are TRBV6-5 and TRBJ1-1; 9 positions match TRBD1. CDR3 length: 14 residues. The junction had 6 bases not matched to a gene; V was cut back by 7 bases and J by 3 bases. CDR1 is MNHEY and CDR2 is SVGAGI in the germline V gene. DNA of the CDR3: TGTGCCAGCACGGAGGACAGGGGAGACACTGAAGCTTTCTTT. It specifies CASTEDRGDTEAFF.

V is TRBV19 and J is TRBJ1-5; D is perhaps TRBD1 (6 bases). Trimming stripped 4 bases from V and 7 bases from J, with 11 bases between. CDR3 length: 13 residues. From germline, CDR1 is LNHDA and CDR2 SQIVND (reference sequence). In nucleotides, the CDR3 is TGTGCCAGTAGTACCAAACAGGGACAGCCCCAGCATTTT. This translates into CASSTKQGQPQHF.